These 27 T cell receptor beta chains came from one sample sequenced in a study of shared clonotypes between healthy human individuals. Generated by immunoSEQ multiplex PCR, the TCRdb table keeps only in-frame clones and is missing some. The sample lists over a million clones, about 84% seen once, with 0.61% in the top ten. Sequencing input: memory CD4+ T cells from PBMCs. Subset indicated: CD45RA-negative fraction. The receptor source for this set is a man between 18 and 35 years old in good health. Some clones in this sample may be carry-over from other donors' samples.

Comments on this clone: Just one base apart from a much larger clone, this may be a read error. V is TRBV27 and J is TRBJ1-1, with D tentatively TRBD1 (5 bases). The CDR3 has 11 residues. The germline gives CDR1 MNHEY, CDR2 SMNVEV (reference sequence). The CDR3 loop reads CASMGRTGAFF. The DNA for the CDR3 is TGTGCCAGCATGGGGCGCACTGGAGCTTTCTTT.

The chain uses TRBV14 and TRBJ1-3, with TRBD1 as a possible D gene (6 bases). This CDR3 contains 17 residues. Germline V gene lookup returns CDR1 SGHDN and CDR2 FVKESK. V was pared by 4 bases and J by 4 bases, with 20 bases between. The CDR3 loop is CASSPLRGGASGNTIYF. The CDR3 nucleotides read TGTGCCAGCAGCCCCCTCCGAGGGGGGGCGTCGGGAAACACCATATATTTT.

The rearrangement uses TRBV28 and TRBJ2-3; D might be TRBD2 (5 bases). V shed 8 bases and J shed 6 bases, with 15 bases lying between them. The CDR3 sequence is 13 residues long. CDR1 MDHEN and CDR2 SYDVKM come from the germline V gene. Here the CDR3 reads CASAQDGGDTQYF. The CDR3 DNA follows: TGTGCCAGCGCCCAGGACGGCGGGGATACGCAGTATTTT.

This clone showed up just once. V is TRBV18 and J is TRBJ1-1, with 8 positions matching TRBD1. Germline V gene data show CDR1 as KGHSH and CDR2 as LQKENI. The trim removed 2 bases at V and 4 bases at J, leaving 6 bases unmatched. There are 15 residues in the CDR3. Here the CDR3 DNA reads TGTGCCAGCTCACCATCAGGGGGCGCGGTCACTGAAGCTTTCTTT. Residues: CASSPSGGAVTEAFF.

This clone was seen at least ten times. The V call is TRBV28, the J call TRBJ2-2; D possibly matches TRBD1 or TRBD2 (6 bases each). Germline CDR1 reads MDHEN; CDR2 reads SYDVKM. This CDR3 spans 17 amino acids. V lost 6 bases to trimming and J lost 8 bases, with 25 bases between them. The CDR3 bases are TGTGCCAGCAGCATCCCTATGGGGGCGGGGCCGAGAGGGGAGCTGTTTTTT. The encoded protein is CASSIPMGAGPRGELFF.

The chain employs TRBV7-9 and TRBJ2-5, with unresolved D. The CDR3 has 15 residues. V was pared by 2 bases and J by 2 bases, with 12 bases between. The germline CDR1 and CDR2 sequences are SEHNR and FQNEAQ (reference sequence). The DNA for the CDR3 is TGTGCCAGCAGCTTATACCCCGAACAGCAAGAGACCCAGTACTTC. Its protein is CASSLYPEQQETQYF.

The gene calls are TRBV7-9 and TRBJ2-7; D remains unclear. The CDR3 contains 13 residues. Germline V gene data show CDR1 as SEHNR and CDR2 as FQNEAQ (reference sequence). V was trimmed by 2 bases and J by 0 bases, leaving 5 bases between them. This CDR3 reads CASSLRNSYEQYF. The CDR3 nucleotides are TGTGCCAGCAGCTTACGGAACTCCTACGAGCAGTACTTC.

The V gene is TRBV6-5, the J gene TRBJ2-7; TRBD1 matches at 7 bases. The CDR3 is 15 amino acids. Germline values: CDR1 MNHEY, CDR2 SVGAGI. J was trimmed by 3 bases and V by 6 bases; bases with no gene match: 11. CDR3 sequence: CASRPYRDSLYEQYF. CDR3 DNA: TGTGCCAGCAGACCCTACCGGGACAGCCTCTACGAGCAGTACTTC.

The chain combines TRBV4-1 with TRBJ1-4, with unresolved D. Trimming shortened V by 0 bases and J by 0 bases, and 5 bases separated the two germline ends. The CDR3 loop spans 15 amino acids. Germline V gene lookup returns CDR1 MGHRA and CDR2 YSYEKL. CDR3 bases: TGCGCCAGCAGCCAAGATCCACCAACTAATGAAAAACTGTTTTTT. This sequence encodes CASSQDPPTNEKLFF.

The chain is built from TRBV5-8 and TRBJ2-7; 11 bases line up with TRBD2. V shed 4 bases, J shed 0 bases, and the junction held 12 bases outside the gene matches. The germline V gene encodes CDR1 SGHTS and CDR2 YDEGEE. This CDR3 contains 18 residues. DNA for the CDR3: TGTGCCAGCAGCCCCGGGACTAGCGGAAGGGCCTTCTCCTACGAGCAGTACTTC. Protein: CASSPGTSGRAFSYEQYF.

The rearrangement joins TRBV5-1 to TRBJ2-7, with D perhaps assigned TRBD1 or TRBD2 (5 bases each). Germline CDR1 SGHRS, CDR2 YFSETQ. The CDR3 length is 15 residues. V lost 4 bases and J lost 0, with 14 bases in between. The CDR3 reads CASSRDGTSSYEQYF. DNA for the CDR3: TGCGCCAGCAGCCGGGACGGAACGAGCTCCTACGAGCAGTACTTC.

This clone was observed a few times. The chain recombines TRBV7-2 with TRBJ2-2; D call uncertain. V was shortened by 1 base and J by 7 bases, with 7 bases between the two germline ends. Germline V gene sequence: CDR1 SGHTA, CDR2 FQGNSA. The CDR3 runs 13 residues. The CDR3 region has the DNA TGTGCCAGCAGCTTAGTGCTTGGCGGGGAGCTGTTTTTT. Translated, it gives CASSLVLGGELFF. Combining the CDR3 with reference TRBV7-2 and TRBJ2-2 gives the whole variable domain GAGVSQSPSNKVTEKGKDVELRCDPISGHTALYWYRQSLGQGLEFLIYFQGNSAPDKSGLPSDRFSAERTGGSVSTLTIQRTQQEDSAVYLCASSLVLGGELFFGEGSRLTVL.

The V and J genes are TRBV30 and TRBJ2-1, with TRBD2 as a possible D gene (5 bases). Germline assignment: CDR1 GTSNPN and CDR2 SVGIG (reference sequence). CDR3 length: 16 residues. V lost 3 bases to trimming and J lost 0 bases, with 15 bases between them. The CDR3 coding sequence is TGTGCCTGGAGCGCGTTAGCGCCTAGCTCCTACAATGAGCAGTTCTTC. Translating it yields CAWSALAPSSYNEQFF.

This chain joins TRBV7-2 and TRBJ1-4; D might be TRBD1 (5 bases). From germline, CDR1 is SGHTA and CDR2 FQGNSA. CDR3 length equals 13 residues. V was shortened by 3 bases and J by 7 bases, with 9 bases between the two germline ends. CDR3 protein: CASSFGDGEKLFF. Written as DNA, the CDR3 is TGTGCCAGCAGCTTTGGGGACGGTGAAAAACTGTTTTTT.

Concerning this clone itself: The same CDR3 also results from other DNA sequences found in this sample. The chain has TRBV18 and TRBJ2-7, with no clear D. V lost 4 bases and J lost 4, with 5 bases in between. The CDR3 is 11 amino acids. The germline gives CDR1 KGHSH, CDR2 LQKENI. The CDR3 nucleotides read TGTGCCAGCTCACAAGAATACGAGCAGTACTTC. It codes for CASSQEYEQYF. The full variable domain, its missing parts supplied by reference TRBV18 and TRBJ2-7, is NAGVMQNPRHLVRRRGQEARLRCSPMKGHSHVYWYRQLPEEGLKFMVYLQKENIIDESGMPKERFSAEFPKEGPSILRIQQVVRGDSAAYFCASSQEYEQYFGPGTRLTVT.

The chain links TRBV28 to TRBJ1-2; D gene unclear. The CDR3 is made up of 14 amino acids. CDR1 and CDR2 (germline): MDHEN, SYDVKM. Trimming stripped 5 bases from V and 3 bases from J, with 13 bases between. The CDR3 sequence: CASSGLRGDYGYTF. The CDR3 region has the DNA TGTGCCAGCAGTGGACTGCGGGGAGACTATGGCTACACCTTC.

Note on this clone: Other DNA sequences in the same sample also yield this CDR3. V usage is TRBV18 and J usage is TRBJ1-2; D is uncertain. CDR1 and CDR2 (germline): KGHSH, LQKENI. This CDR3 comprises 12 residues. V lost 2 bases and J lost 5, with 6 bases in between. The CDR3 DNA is TGTGCCAGCTCACCAACCGGATATGGCTACACCTTC. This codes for CASSPTGYGYTF.

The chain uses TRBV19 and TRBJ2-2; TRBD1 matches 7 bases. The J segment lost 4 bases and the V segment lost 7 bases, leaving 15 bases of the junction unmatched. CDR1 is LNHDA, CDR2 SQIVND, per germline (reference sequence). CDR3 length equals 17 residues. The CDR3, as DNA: TGTGCCAGTACCCCGACAGGGTGGACTCCTAGCACCGGGGAGCTGTTTTTT. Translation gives CASTPTGWTPSTGELFF.

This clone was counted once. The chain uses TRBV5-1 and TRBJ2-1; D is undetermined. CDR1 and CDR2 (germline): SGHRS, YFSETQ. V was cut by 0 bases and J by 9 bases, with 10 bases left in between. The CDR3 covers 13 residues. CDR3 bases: TGCGCCAGCAGCTTGGCCCCCGTACGTGAGCAGTTCTTC. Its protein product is CASSLAPVREQFF.

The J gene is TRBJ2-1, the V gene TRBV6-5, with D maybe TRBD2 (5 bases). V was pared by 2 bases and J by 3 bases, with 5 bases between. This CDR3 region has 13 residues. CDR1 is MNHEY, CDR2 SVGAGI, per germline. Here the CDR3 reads CASSYDYYNEQFF. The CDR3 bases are TGTGCCAGCAGTTACGACTACTACAATGAGCAGTTCTTC.

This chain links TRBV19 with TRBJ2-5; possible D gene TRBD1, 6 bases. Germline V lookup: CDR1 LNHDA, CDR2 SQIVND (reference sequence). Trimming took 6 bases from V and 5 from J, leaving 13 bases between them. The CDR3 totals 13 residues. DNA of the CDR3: TGTGCCAGTAGAGTCAGGGGCCTCGAGACCCAGTACTTC. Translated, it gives CASRVRGLETQYF. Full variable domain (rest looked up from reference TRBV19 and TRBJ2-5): DGGITQSPKYLFRKEGQNVTLSCEQNLNHDAMYWYRQDPGQGLRLIYYSQIVNDFQKGDIAEGYSVSREKKESFPLTVTSAQKNPTAFYLCASRVRGLETQYFGPGTRLLVL.

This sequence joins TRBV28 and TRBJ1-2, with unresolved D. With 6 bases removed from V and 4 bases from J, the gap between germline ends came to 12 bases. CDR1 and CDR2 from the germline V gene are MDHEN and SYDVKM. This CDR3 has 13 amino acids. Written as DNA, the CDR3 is TGTGCCAGCAGCTCAGCTAGGGTCTATGGCTACACCTTC. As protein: CASSSARVYGYTF.

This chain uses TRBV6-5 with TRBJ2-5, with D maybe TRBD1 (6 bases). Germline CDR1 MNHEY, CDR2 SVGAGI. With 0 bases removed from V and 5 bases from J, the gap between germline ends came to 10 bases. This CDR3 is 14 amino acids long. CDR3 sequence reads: CASSYSGAAETQYF. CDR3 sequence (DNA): TGTGCCAGCAGTTACTCGGGGGCAGCGGAGACCCAGTACTTC.

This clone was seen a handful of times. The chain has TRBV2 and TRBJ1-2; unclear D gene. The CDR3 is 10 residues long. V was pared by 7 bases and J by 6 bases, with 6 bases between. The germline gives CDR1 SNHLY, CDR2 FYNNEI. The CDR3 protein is CASTRDGYTF. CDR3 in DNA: TGTGCCAGCACCCGGGATGGCTACACCTTC.

The DNA for the CDR3 is TGTGCCAGCAGTTATCCCGGGCCCTCGGCCAATGAGCAGTTCTTC. This sequence encodes CASSYPGPSANEQFF. The chain is built from TRBV6-6 and TRBJ2-1; D unresolved. CDR3 size: 15 residues. Germline V lookup: CDR1 MNHNY, CDR2 SVGAGI (reference sequence). Trimming took off 3 bases at V and 6 bases at J, with 15 bases between the two ends.

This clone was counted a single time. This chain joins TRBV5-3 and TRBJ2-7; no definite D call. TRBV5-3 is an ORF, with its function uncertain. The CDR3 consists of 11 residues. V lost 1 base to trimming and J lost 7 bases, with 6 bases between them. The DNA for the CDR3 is TGTGCCAGAAGCTTGAACTGGGAGCAGTACTTC. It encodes CARSLNWEQYF.

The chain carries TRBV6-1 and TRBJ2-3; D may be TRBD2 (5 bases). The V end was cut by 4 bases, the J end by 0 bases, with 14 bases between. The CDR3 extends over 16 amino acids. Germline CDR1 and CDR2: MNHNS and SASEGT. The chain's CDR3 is CASSGAGRTSTDTQYF. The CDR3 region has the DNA TGTGCCAGCAGTGGGGCAGGCCGGACTAGCACAGATACGCAGTATTTT.